Each of the 19 T cell receptor beta chains below was sequenced from the same sample in a study of cytomegalovirus exposure and HLA in healthy donors. The PCR had 60 Vbeta and 13 Jbeta primers. The protocol was immunoSEQ multiplex PCR, while the TCRdb copy is restricted to in-frame clones and leaves out a portion. The sample has some 100,000 clones, 76% seen once. The sample was PBMCs. The receptor source for this set is a woman aged 45-65 years in good health and CMV-seropositive.

The chain joins TRBV2 to TRBJ2-1; 7 nucleotides match TRBD1. V trimming: 6 bases; J trimming: 9 bases; junction bases outside the gene matches: 8. The CDR3 has 13 residues. The germline V gene has CDR1 SNHLY and CDR2 FYNNEI. The CDR3 DNA sequence: TGTGCCAGCAGCGGACAGGTTAGGGGTGAGCAGTTCTTC. Translating it yields CASSGQVRGEQFF.

The chain carries TRBV15 and TRBJ2-7; 7 nucleotides match TRBD1. CDR1 LNHNV and CDR2 YYDKDF come from the germline V gene (reference sequence). This CDR3 has 13 residues. V shed 3 bases, J shed 6 bases, and the junction held 5 bases outside the gene matches. Here the CDR3 reads CATSSTGAAEQYF. As DNA, the CDR3 is TGTGCCACCAGCAGTACAGGGGCAGCCGAGCAGTACTTC.

The CDR3 here is CASSTYIGDSSYEQYF. The CDR3, as DNA: TGTGCCAGTAGTACCTATATCGGAGACAGCTCCTACGAGCAGTACTTC. The chain couples TRBV19 to TRBJ2-7, with D possibly matching TRBD1 (5 bases). Germline CDR1 LNHDA, CDR2 SQIVND (reference sequence). V lost 4 bases and J lost 0, with 16 bases in between. This CDR3 contains 16 residues.

The V call is TRBV11-2, the J call TRBJ2-7, with 9 bases identical to TRBD2. The V and J ends lost 2 bases and 3 bases, in that order; junction bases with no gene match: 5. The CDR3 is 15 amino acids. Germline CDR1 reads SGHAT; CDR2 reads FQNNGV. CDR3 coding DNA: TGTGCCAGCAGCTTAAGTCTAGCGGGAAGCTACGAGCAGTACTTC. It codes for CASSLSLAGSYEQYF.

This rearrangement joins TRBV30 to TRBJ2-7; D perhaps matches TRBD1 (6 bases). The ends were cut back, 0 bases at V and 0 bases at J, with 6 bases in the middle. Germline V lookup: CDR1 GTSNPN, CDR2 SVGIG (reference sequence). CDR3 length equals 13 residues. The CDR3 loop is CAWSVGHSYEQYF. CDR3 nucleotides: TGTGCCTGGAGTGTGGGACACTCCTACGAGCAGTACTTC.

J is TRBJ1-1 and V is TRBV29-1; 8 bases line up with TRBD1. Germline V gene lookup returns CDR1 SQVTM and CDR2 ANQGSEA. The V segment lost 6 bases and the J segment 1 base; nucleotides outside the gene matches: 7. The CDR3 contains 14 residues. The CDR3 DNA sequence: TGCAGCGTCATTCGGACAGGGACGAACACTGAAGCTTTCTTT. It translates to CSVIRTGTNTEAFF.

The V gene is TRBV7-9, the J gene TRBJ2-7; 7 nucleotides line up with TRBD1. CDR3 length equals 14 residues. J gave up 7 bases and V 0 bases, and 6 bases lay outside the gene matches. Germline values: CDR1 SEHNR, CDR2 FQNEAQ (reference sequence). The CDR3 region has the DNA TGTGCCAGCAGCTTAGCACTGACAGGGCAAGAGCAGTACTTC. Protein sequence: CASSLALTGQEQYF.

This rearrangement joins TRBV6-1 to TRBJ1-2; D may be TRBD1 (5 bases). Germline V gene sequence: CDR1 MNHNS, CDR2 SASEGT. Deletions cut 7 bases from V and 4 bases from J, with 13 bases between. The CDR3 is made up of 13 amino acids. CDR3 sequence reads: CASTSGHPYGYTF. The CDR3 coding sequence is TGTGCCAGCACCTCCGGACACCCCTATGGCTACACCTTC.

This clone occurred once. The junction and the germline gene differ at one end; a read error may be behind it. The chain links TRBV7-9 to TRBJ2-7; TRBD2 might be the D (6 bases). CDR1 and CDR2 (germline): SEHNR, FQNEAQ (reference sequence). The CDR3 loop spans 14 amino acids. The CDR3 region is CSSSAPGLSYEQYF. The CDR3 DNA reads TGTTCCAGCAGCGCACCGGGACTCTCTTACGAGCAGTACTTC.

The chain uses TRBV5-1 and TRBJ2-5, with 14 bases lining up with TRBD2. With V trimmed by 3 bases and J by 5 bases, 6 bases remained unmatched. The CDR3 spans 16 residues. Germline V gene lookup returns CDR1 SGHRS and CDR2 YFSETQ. The CDR3 DNA reads as TGCGCCAGCAGCTCGACTAGCGGGGGGGCCTTTGAGACCCAGTACTTC. Translated: CASSSTSGGAFETQYF.

The chain recombines TRBV18 with TRBJ2-7; TRBD1 might be the D (5 bases). V was shortened by 1 base and J by 6 bases, with 10 bases between the two germline ends. Germline lookup yields CDR1 KGHSH and CDR2 LQKENI. CDR3 length: 13 residues. The CDR3 coding sequence is TGTGCCAGCTCACCACACAGGCTGGCCGAGCAGTACTTC. Translating it yields CASSPHRLAEQYF. The variable domain in full, completed from reference TRBV18 and TRBJ2-7, reads NAGVMQNPRHLVRRRGQEARLRCSPMKGHSHVYWYRQLPEEGLKFMVYLQKENIIDESGMPKERFSAEFPKEGPSILRIQQVVRGDSAAYFCASSPHRLAEQYFGPGTRLTVT.

The chain has TRBV5-1 and TRBJ2-3, with 12 bases identical to TRBD2. Germline values: CDR1 SGHRS, CDR2 YFSETQ. The CDR3 consists of 22 residues. Trimming took 3 bases from V and 1 from J; bases not matched to a gene: 21. CDR3 region: CASSSSLRLAGVYLGGTDTQYF. CDR3 nucleotide sequence: TGCGCCAGCAGCTCCTCCTTGAGACTAGCGGGAGTGTACTTGGGGGGCACAGATACGCAGTATTTT.

Sample share makes this clone medium-sized (0.01 to 0.1%). This rearrangement joins TRBV5-4 to TRBJ1-2; D may be TRBD1 (5 bases). CDR3 length equals 14 residues. V lost 1 base, J lost 3 bases, and 10 bases lay in between. The V gene's germline CDR1 is SGHNT and CDR2 YYREEE (reference sequence). The CDR3 bases are TGTGCCAGCAGCTTGCTCGGGGGTGACTATGGCTACACCTTC. This sequence encodes CASSLLGGDYGYTF.

This clone was counted a few times. The chain has TRBV10-1 and TRBJ1-1; unclear D gene. Germline loops: CDR1 WNHNN, CDR2 SYGVQD (reference sequence). Deletions cut 3 bases from V and 4 bases from J, with 9 bases between. This CDR3 is built from 13 residues. This chain's CDR3 is CASSDTSSTEAFF. CDR3 nucleotide sequence: TGCGCCAGCAGTGATACGTCGAGCACTGAAGCTTTCTTT.

CDR3 in amino acids: CASSYGSRELFF. The CDR3 DNA reads as TGTGCCAGCAGTTACGGCTCCCGGGAGCTGTTTTTT. The V gene is TRBV6-5, the J gene TRBJ2-2; D not resolved. This CDR3 region has 12 residues. V dropped 2 bases and J dropped 9 bases, with 7 bases sitting between them. The germline V gene encodes CDR1 MNHEY and CDR2 SVGAGI.

The rearrangement uses TRBV5-1 and TRBJ1-4, with 8 bases aligning to TRBD1. The CDR3 consists of 14 residues. V trimming: 4 bases; J trimming: 7 bases; junction bases outside the gene matches: 6. Germline V gives CDR1 SGHRS, CDR2 YFSETQ. The CDR3 coding sequence is TGCGCCAGCAGCAAGGGGACAGGTGGTGAAAAACTGTTTTTT. Translating it yields CASSKGTGGEKLFF.

The rearrangement uses TRBV19 and TRBJ1-1, with D tentatively TRBD1 (6 bases). CDR3 length equals 13 residues. With 7 bases removed from V and 0 bases from J, the gap between germline ends came to 9 bases. Per germline, CDR1 LNHDA and CDR2 SQIVND (reference sequence). The CDR3 protein is CASNRVMNTEAFF. CDR3 DNA sequence: TGTGCCAGTAACAGGGTTATGAACACTGAAGCTTTCTTT.

The genes are TRBV2 and TRBJ1-2; 8 nucleotides align to TRBD1. Unmatched junction bases numbered 7, after V lost 9 bases and J lost 4 bases. The CDR3 runs to 13 residues. Germline V gene data show CDR1 as SNHLY and CDR2 as FYNNEI. CDR3 region: CASLDREAYGYTF. CDR3 DNA sequence: TGTGCCAGTTTGGACAGGGAGGCCTATGGCTACACCTTC.

The chain employs TRBV5-4 and TRBJ2-7, with 7 bases fitting TRBD1. Trimming cost V 3 bases and J 3 bases; bases outside gene matches: 6. CDR1 is SGHNT and CDR2 is YYREEE in the germline V gene (reference sequence). CDR3 size: 14 residues. CDR3 region: CASSSTRDSYEQYF. The CDR3 nucleotides are TGTGCCAGCAGCTCAACCCGGGACAGCTACGAGCAGTACTTC.